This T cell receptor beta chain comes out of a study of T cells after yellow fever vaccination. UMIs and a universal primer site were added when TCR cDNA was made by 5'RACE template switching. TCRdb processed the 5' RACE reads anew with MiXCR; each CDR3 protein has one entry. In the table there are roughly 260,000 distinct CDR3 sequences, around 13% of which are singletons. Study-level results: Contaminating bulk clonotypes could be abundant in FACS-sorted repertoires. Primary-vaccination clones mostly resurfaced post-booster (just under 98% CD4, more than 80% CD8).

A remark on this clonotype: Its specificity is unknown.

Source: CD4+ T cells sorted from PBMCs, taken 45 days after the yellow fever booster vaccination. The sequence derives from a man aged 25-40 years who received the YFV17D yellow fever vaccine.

The CDR3 DNA sequence: TGTGCCAGCAGCTATACGACTTCACCCCTCCACTTT. It codes for CASSYTTSPLHF. The chain is built from TRBV7-2 and TRBJ1-6; the D is unclear. The CDR3 extends over 12 amino acids. The germline V gene has CDR1 SGHTA and CDR2 FQGNSA. Trimming shortened V by 4 bases and J by 9 bases, and 7 bases separated the two germline ends.